This is a list of T cell receptor beta chains from one sample in a study of early T cells in non-severe SARS-CoV-2 infection. Each CDR3 protein gets one entry after TCRdb re-called the 5' RACE reads with MiXCR. There are around 26,000 distinct CDR3 sequences in the sample; approximately 5% occur only once, and about 6.9% lies in the top ten. Material: whole blood. These receptors were obtained from an adult who was a healthcare worker with PCR-confirmed SARS-CoV-2 infection or an uninfected control (not recorded which). Both conserved end residues are part of each CDR3. A D gene is named only where the DNA matches it firmly. A row's size may be missing; if present it is once, few, many or a size class.

d_call j_call v_call clone_size cdr3_nt cdr3_aa
- TRBJ2-6 TRBV7-9 many TGTGCCAGCAGCCCGGTCCTGGCGGGGGCCAACGTCCTGACTTTC CASSPVLAGANVLTF
TRBD2 TRBJ2-3 TRBV7-3 many TGTGCCAGCAGCCCACGCACCTTAGCGGGAGGGCCTGGAGATACGCAGTATTTT CASSPRTLAGGPGDTQYF
- TRBJ2-3 TRBV15 - TGTGCCACCAGCAGAGAGGGGGCAGTTTGGGGTTCCACAGATACGCAGTATTTT CATSREGAVWGSTDTQYF
- TRBJ2-7 TRBV6-2/TRBV6-3 many TGTGCCAGCAGTCACTCCTACGAGCAGTACTTC CASSHSYEQYF
- TRBJ2-3 TRBV4-2 few TGTGCCAGCAGCCAAGATCCCGAACAGGGTGGGAAGACAGATACGCAGTATTTT CASSQDPEQGGKTDTQYF
TRBD2 TRBJ2-3 TRBV7-6 few TGTGCCAGCAGCTTATATCTAGCGGGGGGCCCGGCAGATACGCAGTATTTT CASSLYLAGGPADTQYF
- TRBJ1-6 TRBV7-6 - TGTGCCAGCAGCCCAACTGCGGGGTTTAGTAATTCACCCCTCCACTTT CASSPTAGFSNSPLHF
TRBD1 TRBJ1-4 TRBV4-1 medium-sized TGCGCCAGCAGCCAAGCCGGTGTCAGGACAGGGATCGAAAAACTGTTTTTT CASSQAGVRTGIEKLFF
TRBD1 TRBJ1-4 TRBV7-2 - TGTGCCAGCAGACACCGGGACAGGGAGTATGAAAAACTGTTTTTT CASRHRDREYEKLFF
- TRBJ1-5 TRBV6-6 many TGTGCCAGCAGTTATGAAGGGTTTCAGCCCCAGCATTTT CASSYEGFQPQHF
- TRBJ1-5 TRBV20-1 many TGCAGTGCTAGAGATACGACCAGCAATCAGCCCCAGCATTTT CSARDTTSNQPQHF
- TRBJ2-2 TRBV27 few TGTGCCAGCAGTTTATTAGGAGGGACGGGCGGGGAGCTGTTTTTT CASSLLGGTGGELFF
- TRBJ2-3 TRBV18 many TGTGCCAGCTCACCCGACACAGATACGCAGTATTTT CASSPDTDTQYF
- TRBJ1-1 TRBV5-1 many TGCGCCAGCAGCTCGGACCTGGTTGAAGCTTTCTTT CASSSDLVEAFF
TRBD2 TRBJ2-5 TRBV19 few TGTGCCAGTAGTCGGGCCGCGGGAGGGGAGACCCAGTACTTC CASSRAAGGETQYF
TRBD2 TRBJ2-3 TRBV4-2 few TGTGCCAGCAGCGCACGACTAGCGACCACAGATACGCAGTATTTT CASSARLATTDTQYF
- TRBJ2-7 TRBV7-9 few TGTGCCAGCAGCTTGACCCTACCCTACGAGCAGTACTTC CASSLTLPYEQYF
TRBD2 TRBJ2-7 TRBV15 many TGTGCCACCAGCAGAGATCGCCCGGGAGGCTCCTACGAGCAGTACTTC CATSRDRPGGSYEQYF
- TRBJ1-1 TRBV20-1 many TGCAGTGCTAGACAGCCGAACACTGAAGCTTTCTTT CSARQPNTEAFF
- TRBJ1-1 TRBV11-2 many TGTGCCAGCAGCCAAACAGGGAATATGAACACTGAAGCTTTCTTT CASSQTGNMNTEAFF
TRBD2 TRBJ2-5 TRBV5-1 - TGCGCCAGCAGCCCCACCCCCACGACTAGCGGGGGGCAAGAGACCCAGTACTTC CASSPTPTTSGGQETQYF
TRBD1 TRBJ2-7 TRBV12-3/TRBV12-4 many TGTGCCAGCAGTTTAACCACAGGGGGCAGCTACGAGCAGTACTTC CASSLTTGGSYEQYF
- TRBJ1-1 TRBV7-2 many TGTGCCAGCAGTGGACAGCCGAACACTGAAGCTTTCTTT CASSGQPNTEAFF
- TRBJ1-1 TRBV2 few TGTGCCACAGCAGCAGTTACGAACACTGAAGCTTTCTTT CATAAVTNTEAFF
- TRBJ2-2 TRBV20-1 many TGCAGTGCTAGGATATCACCGAGGGCCACCGGGGAGCTGTTTTTT CSARISPRATGELFF
- TRBJ1-6 TRBV7-3 many TGTGCCAGCAGCCCATTCCGGGCAGGGCCACCCCTCCACTTT CASSPFRAGPPLHF
TRBD1 TRBJ1-1 TRBV20-1 many TGCAGTGCTATTAGGACAGGAGCGAACACTGAAGCTTTCTTT CSAIRTGANTEAFF
- TRBJ2-1 TRBV7-9 many TGTGCCAGCAGCTTAGGAGAGGGTAGACACAATGAGCAGTTCTTC CASSLGEGRHNEQFF
TRBD2 TRBJ2-7 TRBV6-5 few TGTGCCAGCAGTTACTGGCGGGGGGCGTACGAGCAGTACTTC CASSYWRGAYEQYF
- TRBJ2-2 TRBV5-1 few TGCGCCAGCAGCTTGGAGGACAGCACCGGGGAGCTGTTTTTT CASSLEDSTGELFF
TRBD2 TRBJ2-3 TRBV7-2 many TGTGCCAGCAGCTTATTCCTTGGCGGGGGGATCCATACGCAGTATTTT CASSLFLGGGIHTQYF
- TRBJ1-5 TRBV30 many TGTGCCTGGAGCGGGGGCCACAATCAGCCCCAGCATTTT CAWSGGHNQPQHF
TRBD1 TRBJ2-7 TRBV6-5 many TGTGCCAGCAGGCGAACCAACACAGGGGGACCCCGCTACGAGCAGTACTTC CASRRTNTGGPRYEQYF
- TRBJ2-5 TRBV28 many TGTGCCAGCTCGCCCGGACAGTTCCAAGAGACCCAGTACTTC CASSPGQFQETQYF
- TRBJ1-5 TRBV24-1 many TGTGCCACCAGTGATTTGCCTATTGGAGGTGCGGGAAATAGCAATCAGCCCCAGCATTTT CATSDLPIGGAGNSNQPQHF
- TRBJ2-1 TRBV10-3 medium-sized TGTGCCATCAGTGAACACAATGAGCAGTTCTTC CAISEHNEQFF
- TRBJ2-3 TRBV18 few TGTGCCAGCTCACCGCAGAAAAACAGGGTTTCGGGCACAGATACGCAGTATTTT CASSPQKNRVSGTDTQYF
- TRBJ1-5 TRBV18 medium-sized TGTGCCAGCTCCCCTGACAGATCCAATCAGCCCCAGCATTTT CASSPDRSNQPQHF
TRBD2 TRBJ2-1 TRBV20-1 few TGCAGTGCGGCCCGACTAGCGGGAGAGGATGAGCAGTTCTTC CSAARLAGEDEQFF
TRBD1 TRBJ2-3 TRBV29-1 many TGCAGCGTTGCTACTGAAGGGGGCTATAGAACAGATACGCAGTATTTT CSVATEGGYRTDTQYF
- TRBJ2-1 TRBV13 many TGTGCCAGCAGCGACCCTCGACAGGTTCCCTACAATGAGCAGTTCTTC CASSDPRQVPYNEQFF
- TRBJ2-7 TRBV6-5 medium-sized TGTGCCAGCAGTTACTCAGGGGGAAATCGTCTCTACGAGCAGTACTTC CASSYSGGNRLYEQYF
TRBD1 TRBJ2-4 TRBV9 many TGTGCCAGCAGCGTAGAGCCAGGGGGCAAAAACATTCAGTACTTC CASSVEPGGKNIQYF
TRBD2 TRBJ2-7 TRBV11-1 - TGTGCCAGCAGCTCTGGACTAGCGGGAGTTAACTTGGAGCAGTACTTC CASSSGLAGVNLEQYF
- TRBJ1-5 TRBV2 - TGTGCCAGCAGCGCACCTGGACACCCAGCGCAGCCCCAGCATTTT CASSAPGHPAQPQHF
- TRBJ1-1 TRBV5-1 - TGCGCCAGCAGCCGGACAGCTGGGGACACTGAAGCTTTCTTT CASSRTAGDTEAFF
TRBD2 TRBJ2-3 TRBV18 many TGTGCCAGCTCACCCACGACTAGGCCTAGCGGTGATACGCAGTATTTT CASSPTTRPSGDTQYF
TRBD1 TRBJ2-3 TRBV4-1 - TGCGCCAGCAGCCAAGTCGTTCCCGGGACAGGGTACACAGATACGCAGTATTTT CASSQVVPGTGYTDTQYF
TRBD2 TRBJ2-5 TRBV12-3/TRBV12-4 many TGTGCCAGCAGTTTAAGACTAGCGGGGGCCCAGTACTTC CASSLRLAGAQYF
TRBD1 TRBJ1-1 TRBV5-4 many TGTGCCAGCAGCTTTCTAACAGGGGGAAACACTGAAGCTTTCTTT CASSFLTGGNTEAFF
- TRBJ2-2 TRBV28 - TGTGCCAGCACCTTGGGGGGCTCCGGGGAGCTGTTTTTT CASTLGGSGELFF
- TRBJ1-6 TRBV6-1 many TGTGCCAGCAGTGAATTGGGGACTCAAGCTTATTCACCCCTCCACTTT CASSELGTQAYSPLHF
- TRBJ1-3 TRBV3-1 few TGTGCCAGCAGCCAAGATCTCGGGGGGCTTGGAAACACCATATATTTT CASSQDLGGLGNTIYF
TRBD2 TRBJ2-5 TRBV29-1 few TGCAGCGTTGGGCAGGTGGGAGGGCCGGGAGAGACCCAGTACTTC CSVGQVGGPGETQYF
- TRBJ1-1 TRBV7-9 - TGTGCCAGCAGGCTAGAGAACACTGAAGCTTTCTTT CASRLENTEAFF
TRBD2 TRBJ2-2 TRBV11-2 many TGTGCCAGCAGGCAAGGGGCGGCTAGCGGCCCCACCGGGGAGCTGTTTTTT CASRQGAASGPTGELFF
- TRBJ2-7 TRBV9 many TGTGCCAGCAGCGGGGGCCGGGACACCTACGAGCAGTACTTC CASSGGRDTYEQYF
- TRBJ2-6 TRBV24-1 - TGTGCCACCAGCGGAGCTGGGGCCAACGTCCTGACTTTC CATSGAGANVLTF
- TRBJ1-5 TRBV10-3 many TGTGCCATCAGTGAAGGGCTGGACCTCAATCAGCCCCAGCATTTT CAISEGLDLNQPQHF
TRBD1 TRBJ1-5 TRBV6-6 few TGTGCCAGCAGCGGTACAGGGGGTCGCAATCAGCCCCAGCATTTT CASSGTGGRNQPQHF